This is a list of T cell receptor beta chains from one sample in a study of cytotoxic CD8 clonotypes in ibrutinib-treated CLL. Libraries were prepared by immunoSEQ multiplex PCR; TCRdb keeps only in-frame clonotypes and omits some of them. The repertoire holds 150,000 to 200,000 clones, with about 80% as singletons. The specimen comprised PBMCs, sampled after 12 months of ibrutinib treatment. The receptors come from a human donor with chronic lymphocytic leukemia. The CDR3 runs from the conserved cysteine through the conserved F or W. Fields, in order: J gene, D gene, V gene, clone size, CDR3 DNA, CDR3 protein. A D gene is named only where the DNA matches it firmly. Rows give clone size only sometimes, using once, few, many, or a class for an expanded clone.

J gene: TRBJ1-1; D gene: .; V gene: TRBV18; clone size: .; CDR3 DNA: TGTGCCAGCTCTGAATTAGTGGGGCTGAACACTGAAGCTTTCTTT; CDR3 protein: CASSELVGLNTEAFF
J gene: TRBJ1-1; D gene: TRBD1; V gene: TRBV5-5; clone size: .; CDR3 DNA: TGTGCCAGCAGCTTAAGGCCCGGGACAGGGGGCGCCCCTTACACTGAAGCTTTCTTT; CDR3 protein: CASSLRPGTGGAPYTEAFF
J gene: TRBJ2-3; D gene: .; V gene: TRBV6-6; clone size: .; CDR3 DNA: TGTGCCAGCAGCCCAGGGGTAGGCACAGATACGCAGTATTTT; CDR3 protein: CASSPGVGTDTQYF
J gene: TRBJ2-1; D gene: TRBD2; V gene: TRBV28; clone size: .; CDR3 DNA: TGTGCCAGCAATATAGGACTAGCGGTGGGCCGAATTCTCAATGAGCAGTTCTTC; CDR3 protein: CASNIGLAVGRILNEQFF
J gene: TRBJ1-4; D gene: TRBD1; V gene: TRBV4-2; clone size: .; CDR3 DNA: TGTGCCAGCAGCCCTGACAGGGGAAGAGAAAAACTGTTTTTT; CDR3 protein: CASSPDRGREKLFF
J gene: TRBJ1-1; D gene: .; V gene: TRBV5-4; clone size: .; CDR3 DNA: TGTGCCAGCAGCTTGGAGACTAGGAACGCTTTCTTT; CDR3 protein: CASSLETRNAFF
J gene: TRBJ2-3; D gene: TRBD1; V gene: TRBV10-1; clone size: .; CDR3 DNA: TGCGCCAGCAGTGGTTTACAGGGGGTTCGCCCAGATACGCAGTATTTT; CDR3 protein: CASSGLQGVRPDTQYF
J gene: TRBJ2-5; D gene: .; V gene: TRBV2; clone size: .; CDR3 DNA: TGTGCCACTAGCTCTCGGGACAAGCAGTACTTC; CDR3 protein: CATSSRDKQYF
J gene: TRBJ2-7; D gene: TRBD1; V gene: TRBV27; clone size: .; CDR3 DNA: TGTGCCGGCAGCCTGGGACAGGGCGGATGGCAGTACTTC; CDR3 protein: CAGSLGQGGWQYF
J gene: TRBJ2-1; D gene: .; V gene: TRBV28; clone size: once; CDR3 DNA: TGTGCCAGCGAGGGCAGGGGTCGCAATGAGCAGTTCTTC; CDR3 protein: CASEGRGRNEQFF
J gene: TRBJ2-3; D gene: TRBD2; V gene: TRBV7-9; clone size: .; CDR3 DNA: TGTGCCAGCAGCGAGGGGTTCGCGGGGGATAGCACAGATACGCAGTATTTT; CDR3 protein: CASSEGFAGDSTDTQYF
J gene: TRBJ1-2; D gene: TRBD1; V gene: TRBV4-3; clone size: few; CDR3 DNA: TGCGCCAGCAGCCAAGAGGGGACAGCCTATGGCTACACCTTC; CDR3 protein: CASSQEGTAYGYTF
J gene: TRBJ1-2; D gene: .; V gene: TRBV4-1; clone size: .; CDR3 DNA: TGCGCCAGCAGCCATCCCGACAGCCTCGGGGGCTACACCTTC; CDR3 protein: CASSHPDSLGGYTF
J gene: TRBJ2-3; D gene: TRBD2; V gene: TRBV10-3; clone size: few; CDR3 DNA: TGTGCCATCGCTCCGGGAGCGGGAGGGCCGCATACGCAGTATTTT; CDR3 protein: CAIAPGAGGPHTQYF
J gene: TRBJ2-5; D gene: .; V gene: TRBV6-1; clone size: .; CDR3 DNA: TGTGCCAGCAGTGGATCTTTTCGGCGAGAGACCCAGTACTTC; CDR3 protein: CASSGSFRRETQYF
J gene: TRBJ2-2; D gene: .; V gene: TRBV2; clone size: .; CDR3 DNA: TGTGCCAGCAGTGAACCAATCACCGGGGAGCTGTTTTTT; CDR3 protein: CASSEPITGELFF
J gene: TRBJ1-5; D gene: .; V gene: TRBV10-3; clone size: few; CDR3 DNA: TGTGCCACCGCCTGGGATCCGGGAGGCAATCAGCCCCAGCATTTT; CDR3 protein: CATAWDPGGNQPQHF
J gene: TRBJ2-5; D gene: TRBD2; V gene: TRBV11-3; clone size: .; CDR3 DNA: TGTGCCAGCAGCTTTAGCGGGAGGGAAGAGACCCAGTACTTC; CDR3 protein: CASSFSGREETQYF
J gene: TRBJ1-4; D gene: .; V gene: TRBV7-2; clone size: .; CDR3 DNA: TGTGCCAGCAGCTCCCAAACAGGGACGGGAGAAAAACTGTTTTTT; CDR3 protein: CASSSQTGTGEKLFF
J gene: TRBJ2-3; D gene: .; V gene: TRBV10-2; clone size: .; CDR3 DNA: TGCGCCAGCAAATTAACGCCACAGGGATCATTGGCTACGCAGTATTTT; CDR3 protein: CASKLTPQGSLATQYF
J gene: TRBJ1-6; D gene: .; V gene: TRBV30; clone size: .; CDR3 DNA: TGTGCCTGGAGCGCCTTACAAAATTCACCCCTCCACTTT; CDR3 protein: CAWSALQNSPLHF
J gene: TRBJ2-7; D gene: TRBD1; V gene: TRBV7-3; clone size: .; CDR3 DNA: TGTGCCAGCAGCCCTGACAGGGGCTACGAGCAGTACTTC; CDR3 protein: CASSPDRGYEQYF
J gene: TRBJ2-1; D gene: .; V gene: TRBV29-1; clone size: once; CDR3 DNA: TGCAGCGGTCGGGACTCGGGCAATGAGCAGTTCTTC; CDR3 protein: CSGRDSGNEQFF
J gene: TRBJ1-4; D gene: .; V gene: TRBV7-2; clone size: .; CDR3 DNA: TGTGCCAGCAGCCGCCGGGGGGGAAATGAAAAACTGTTTTTT; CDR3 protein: CASSRRGGNEKLFF
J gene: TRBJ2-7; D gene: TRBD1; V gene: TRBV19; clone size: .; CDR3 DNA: TGTGCCAGTAGCGGACAGGGCAACGAGCAGTACTTC; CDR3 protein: CASSGQGNEQYF
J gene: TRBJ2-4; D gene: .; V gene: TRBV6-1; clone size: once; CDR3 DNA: TGTGCCAGCAGTGAAGGAGGGGTTGACATTCAGTACTTC; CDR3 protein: CASSEGGVDIQYF
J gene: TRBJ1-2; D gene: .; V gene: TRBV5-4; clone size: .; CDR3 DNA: TGTGCCAGCAGCTTCGGACACCCCAACTATGGCTACACCTTC; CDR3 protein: CASSFGHPNYGYTF
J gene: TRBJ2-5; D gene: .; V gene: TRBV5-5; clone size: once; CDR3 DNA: TGTGCCAGCAGCTTTGGGGTAGTCCAAGAGACCCAGTACTTC; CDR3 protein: CASSFGVVQETQYF
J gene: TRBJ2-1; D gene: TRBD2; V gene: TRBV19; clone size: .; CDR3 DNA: TGTGCCAGTAGTCCTCGACTAGCGGGAGGGCCAAGCTCCTACAATGAGCAGTTCTTC; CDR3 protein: CASSPRLAGGPSSYNEQFF
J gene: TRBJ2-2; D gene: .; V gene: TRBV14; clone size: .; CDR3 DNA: TGTGCCAGCAGCCAAGATAGGGGAAATGTTAACACCGGGGAGCTGTTTTTT; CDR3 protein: CASSQDRGNVNTGELFF
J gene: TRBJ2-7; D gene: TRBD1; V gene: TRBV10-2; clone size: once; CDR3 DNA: TGCGCCAGCAGTGAGGCGGGTGGCGGACAGGGTCTGGACTTC; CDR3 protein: CASSEAGGGQGLDF
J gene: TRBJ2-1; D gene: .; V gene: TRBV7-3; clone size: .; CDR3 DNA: TGTGCCAGCCCCTCCCGGGGGTTAGGCTACAATGAGCAGTTCTTC; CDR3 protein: CASPSRGLGYNEQFF
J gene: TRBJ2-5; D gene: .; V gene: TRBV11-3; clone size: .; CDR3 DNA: TGTGCCAGCAGCTTAGATCAGGGAGAGACCCAGTACTTC; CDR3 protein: CASSLDQGETQYF
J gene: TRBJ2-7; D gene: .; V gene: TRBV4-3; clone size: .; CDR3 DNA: TGCGCCAGCAGCCAAGACCCTCGGGACCCTCCCTCCGAGCAGTACTTC; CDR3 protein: CASSQDPRDPPSEQYF
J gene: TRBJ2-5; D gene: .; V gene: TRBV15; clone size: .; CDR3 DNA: TGTGCCACCAGTTTTACCTTAGCGCGAGATCCTCAGGAGACCCAGTACTTC; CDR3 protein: CATSFTLARDPQETQYF
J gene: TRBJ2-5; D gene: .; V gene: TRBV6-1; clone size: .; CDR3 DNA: TGTGCCAGCAGTGACAGGGGTGTGGAGACCCAGTACTTC; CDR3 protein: CASSDRGVETQYF
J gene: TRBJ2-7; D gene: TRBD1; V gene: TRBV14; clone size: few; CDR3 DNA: TGTGCCAGCAGCCAGCCAGGGGGCTTCACCTACGAGCAGTACTTC; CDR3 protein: CASSQPGGFTYEQYF
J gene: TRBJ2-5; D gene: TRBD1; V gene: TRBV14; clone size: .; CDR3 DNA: TGTGCCAGCAGCCAAGAAATGCAGGGGGCTTTAACTAGAGACCAAGAGACCCAGTACTTC; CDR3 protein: CASSQEMQGALTRDQETQYF
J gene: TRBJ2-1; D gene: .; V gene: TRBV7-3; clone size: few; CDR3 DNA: TGTGCCAGCAGCCCCAGGCGGGGCTACAATGAGCAGTTCTTC; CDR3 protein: CASSPRRGYNEQFF
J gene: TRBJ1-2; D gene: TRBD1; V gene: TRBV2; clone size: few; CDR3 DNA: TGTGCCAGCAGCCTAACTACGGGACAGCCTTATGGCTACACCTTC; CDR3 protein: CASSLTTGQPYGYTF
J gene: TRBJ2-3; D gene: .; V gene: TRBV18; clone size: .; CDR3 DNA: TGTGCCAGCTCACCACCGAGGGGGACGGCCACAGATACGCAGTATTTT; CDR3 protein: CASSPPRGTATDTQYF
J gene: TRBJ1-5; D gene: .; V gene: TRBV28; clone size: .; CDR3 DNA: TGTGCCACCCGGGGCGCCGATCAGCCCCAGCATTTT; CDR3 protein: CATRGADQPQHF
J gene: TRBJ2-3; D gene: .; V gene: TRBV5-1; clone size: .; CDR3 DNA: TGCGCCAGCAGCTTGGCTGTGACAGGAACTAGCACAGATACGCAGTATTTT; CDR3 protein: CASSLAVTGTSTDTQYF
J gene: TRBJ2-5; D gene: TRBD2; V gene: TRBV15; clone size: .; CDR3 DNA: TGTGCCACCAGCAGAGATCGTGGCGGGACTAGCGGGAGCCAAGAGACCCAGTACTTC; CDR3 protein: CATSRDRGGTSGSQETQYF
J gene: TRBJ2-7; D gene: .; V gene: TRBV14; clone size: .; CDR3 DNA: TGTGCCAGTGGGTTTGGTTGGGAGCAGTACTTC; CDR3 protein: CASGFGWEQYF
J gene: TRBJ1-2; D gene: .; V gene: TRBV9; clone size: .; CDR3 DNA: TGTGCCAGCAGCGTATCCCTACAAGCCCCAGGGTATGGCTACACCTTC; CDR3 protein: CASSVSLQAPGYGYTF
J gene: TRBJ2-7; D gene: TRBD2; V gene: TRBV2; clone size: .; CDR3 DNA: TGTGCCAGCAGTTATAGGACTAGCGGCTACGAGCAGTACTTC; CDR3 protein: CASSYRTSGYEQYF
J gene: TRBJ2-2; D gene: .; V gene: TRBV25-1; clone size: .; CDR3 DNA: TGTGCCAGCGGTAGGGGACCAGCGAACACCGGGGAGCTGTTTTTT; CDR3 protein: CASGRGPANTGELFF
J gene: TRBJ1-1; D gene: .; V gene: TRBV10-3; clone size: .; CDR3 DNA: TGTGCCATCAGTGATCAGGAGAACACTGAAGCTTTCTTT; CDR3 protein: CAISDQENTEAFF
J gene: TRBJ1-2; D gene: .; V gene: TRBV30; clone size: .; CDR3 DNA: TGTGCCTGGAGTGTATCCAGATCAGGCTACACCTTC; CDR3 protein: CAWSVSRSGYTF
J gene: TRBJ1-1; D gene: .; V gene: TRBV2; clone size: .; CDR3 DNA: TGTGCCAGCAGCCGGGGTTTTCCACCTAACACTGAAGCTTTCTTT; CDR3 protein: CASSRGFPPNTEAFF
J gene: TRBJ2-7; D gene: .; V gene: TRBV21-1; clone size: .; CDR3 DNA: TGTGCCAGCAGCGAAAACAACCGGATTAGGTCGGACAGCTCCTACGAGCAGTACTTC; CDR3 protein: CASSENNRIRSDSSYEQYF
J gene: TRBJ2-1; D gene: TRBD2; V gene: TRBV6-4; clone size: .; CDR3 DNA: TGTGCCAGCAGACACGCCGTCGGGAGGGATGAGCAGTTCTTC; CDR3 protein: CASRHAVGRDEQFF
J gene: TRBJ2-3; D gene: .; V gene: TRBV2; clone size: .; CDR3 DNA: TGTGCCAGCAGTGGGACAGGGAGGGGGCGTTTTGTAGATACGCAGTATTTT; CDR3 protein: CASSGTGRGRFVDTQYF
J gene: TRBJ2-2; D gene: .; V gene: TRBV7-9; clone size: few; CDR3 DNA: TGTGCCAGCAGCGTGACAGGGAGGGACACCGGGGAGCTGTTTTTT; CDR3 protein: CASSVTGRDTGELFF
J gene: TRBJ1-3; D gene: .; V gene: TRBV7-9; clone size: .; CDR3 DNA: TGTGCCAGCAGCTCCGATGGGCGCTCTGGAAACACCATATATTTT; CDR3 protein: CASSSDGRSGNTIYF
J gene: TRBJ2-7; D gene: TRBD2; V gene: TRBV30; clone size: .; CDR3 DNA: TGTGCCTGGAGTCCAACGACTAGCGATGCTTCCGAGCAGTACTTC; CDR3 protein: CAWSPTTSDASEQYF
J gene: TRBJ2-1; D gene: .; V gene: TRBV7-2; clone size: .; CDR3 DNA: TGTGCCAGCAGCTTAGACAGATTCAATGAGCAGTTCTTC; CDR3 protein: CASSLDRFNEQFF
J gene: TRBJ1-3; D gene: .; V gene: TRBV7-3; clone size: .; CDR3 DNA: TGTGCCAGCAGCTTACCTCCTGGAAACACCATATATTTT; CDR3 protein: CASSLPPGNTIYF
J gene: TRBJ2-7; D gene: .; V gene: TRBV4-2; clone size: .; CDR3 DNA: TGTGCCAGCAGCCAAGGCACTCGGGGGAGCTCCTACGAGCAGTACTTC; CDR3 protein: CASSQGTRGSSYEQYF